The clone carrying this T cell receptor beta chain has a count of ten or more. Its antigen is not identified. Diagnostic decisions used clinical symptoms, serum thyroxine and TRAb, thyroid ultrasound and orbital computed tomography. The source of the sample is a study of T cells in Graves' hyperthyroidism and ophthalmopathy. Findings and limits, study-wide: Ophthalmopathy and stable hyperthyroidism were separated by a 13 V-J model. Most thyroid-expanded clonotypes above 0.001 were also found in blood.

The germline V gene has CDR1 DFQATT and CDR2 SNEGSKA (reference sequence). V was shortened by 1 base and J by 8 bases, with 5 bases between the two germline ends. CDR3 length: 11 amino acids. RNA transcripts were the template for amplifying TCR beta CDR3 regions. A set of HTBI primers served as the primers for a first-round RT-PCR of the TCR CDR3. A single record per CDR3 protein comes from TCRdb applying MiXCR to the multiplex PCR reads. The repertoire has 450,000 to 700,000 distinct CDR3 sequences, 40% to 55% of them found once; the top ten carry over 15%. The V gene is TRBV20-1, the J gene TRBJ1-4, with D unresolved. The sequencing input was peripheral blood or thyroid tissue (not recorded which). This clonotype originated in an adult woman with Graves' disease, either hyperthyroidism or ophthalmopathy (not recorded which). For the CDR3, the DNA is TGCAGTGCTAGAGTTATCGAAAAACTGTTTTTT. This encodes CSARVIEKLFF.